The 9 T cell receptor beta chains below were found in one sample sequenced in a study of tumor-infiltrating lymphocytes in oesophageal squamous cell carcinoma. MiXCR was run by TCRdb on the PCR reads, yielding one entry per CDR3 protein. The sample yields over 14,000 distinct CDR3 sequences, roughly 55% seen once. Sequenced input: esophageal tumor tissue. The receptors shown here come from a male donor with esophageal squamous cell carcinoma.

The CDR3 coding sequence is TGTGCCAGCAGCTTAGATGTCAGCTCCTACAATGAGCAGTACTTC. Translation: CASSLDVSSYNEQYF. V is TRBV11-2 and J is TRBJ2-1, with unresolved D. The J call may be wrong; the DNA end is better matched by TRBJ2-7. Germline V CDR1 and CDR2: SGHAT, FQNNGV. The CDR3 has 15 amino acids.

J is TRBJ2-1 and V is TRBV4-1, with 8 bases fitting TRBD2. CDR1 and CDR2 (germline): MGHRA, YSYEKL. V shed 5 bases, J shed 4 bases, and the junction held 4 bases outside the gene matches. The CDR3 totals 14 residues. The CDR3 protein is CASSGSGIYNEQFF. CDR3 coding DNA: TGCGCCAGCAGCGGTAGCGGGATTTACAATGAGCAGTTCTTC.

V and J are TRBV7-9 and TRBJ1-2; 10 nucleotides line up with TRBD2. Near its end, the DNA agrees better with TRBJ2-1, so the J call may be wrong. The CDR3 runs 14 residues. In germline, CDR1 is SEHNR, CDR2 FQNEAQ (reference sequence). CDR3 amino acids: CASSPTGTSDEQFF. CDR3 coding DNA: TGTGCCAGCAGCCCTACCGGGACTAGCGATGAGCAGTTCTTC.

This sequence joins TRBV7-8 and TRBJ1-1, with TRBD1 matching over 8 bases. Trimming took 5 bases from V and 1 from J; bases not matched to a gene: 3. This CDR3 has 14 residues. Germline V gene sequence: CDR1 SGHVS, CDR2 FQNEAQ. CDR3 DNA sequence: TGTGCCAGCAGCACAGACAGGGGGAACACTGAAGCTTTCTTT. Protein: CASSTDRGNTEAFF.

A single count supports this clonotype. The chain joins TRBV6-2 or TRBV6-3 to TRBJ1-2, with D perhaps matching TRBD1 (5 bases). The CDR3 is 11 amino acids. V dropped 7 bases and J dropped 7 bases, with 10 bases sitting between them. Germline V CDR1 and CDR2: MNHEY, SVGEGT. The CDR3, as DNA: TGTGCCAGCACGCAGGGTTCTGGCTACACCTTC. Translation gives CASTQGSGYTF.

This clonotype was counted a single time. The rearrangement joins TRBV6-1 to TRBJ2-3; 13 bases align to TRBD2. The J call is doubtful: the DNA matches TRBJ2-7 better. CDR1 is MNHNS, CDR2 SASEGT, per germline. CDR3 size: 17 residues. The CDR3 loop is CASSWGLAGLSSYEQYF. The CDR3 nucleotides are TGTGCCAGCAGTTGGGGACTAGCGGGACTAAGCTCCTACGAGCAGTACTTC.

This clonotype has just one count. The rearrangement uses TRBV6-8 and TRBJ1-2; no firm D call. This CDR3 contains 14 residues. V was trimmed by 5 bases and J by 0 bases, leaving 10 bases between them. CDR1 is MNHGY, CDR2 SAAAGT, per germline. CDR3 amino acids: CASSDLTSNYGYTF. The CDR3 DNA reads TGTGCCAGCAGTGACCTGACCTCTAACTATGGCTACACCTTC.

This clonotype is deemed large. The V and J genes are TRBV7-2 and TRBJ1-6; 7 nucleotides match TRBD1. Germline V gives CDR1 SGHTA, CDR2 FQGNSA. V was pared by 4 bases and J by 8 bases, with 8 bases of the junction left unmatched. The CDR3 sequence is 15 residues long. CDR3: CASSWGQSNDSPLHF. The CDR3 nucleotides are TGTGCCAGCAGCTGGGGACAGTCGAACGATTCACCCCTCCACTTT. Full variable domain (missing parts from reference TRBV7-2 and TRBJ1-6): GAGVSQSPSNKVTEKGKDVELRCDPISGHTALYWYRQSLGQGLEFLIYFQGNSAPDKSGLPSDRFSAERTGGSVSTLTIQRTQQEDSAVYLCASSWGQSNDSPLHFGNGTRLTVT.

V gene TRBV7-2 combines with J gene TRBJ2-1; D might be TRBD2 (6 bases). The V and J ends lost 5 bases and 9 bases respectively, with 14 bases between them. Germline-derived CDR1 and CDR2 are SGHTA and FQGNSA. The CDR3 spans 13 residues. CDR3 bases: TGTGCCAGCAGCCTCCGTTTGGGGGGTGAGCAGTTCTTC. It is translated as CASSLRLGGEQFF.